Below, 8 T cell receptor beta chains from the same sample are listed, as sequenced in a study of monozygotic twins with inflammatory bowel disease. TCRdb re-analyzed the 5' RACE reads; it lists each CDR3 protein once, without DNA. This table lists over 350,000 distinct CDR3 sequences. Sequencing was performed on blood. The receptor set was obtained from a human donor with ulcerative colitis or Crohn's disease, or a healthy co-twin of an affected twin (not recorded which).

This CDR3 is CASSLNGRVNEKLFF. V usage is TRBV7-2 and J usage is TRBJ1-4; TCRdb names TRBD1, which stays unverified in the absence of DNA. The germline V gene has CDR1 SGHTA and CDR2 FQGNSA. The CDR3 totals 15 residues.

The chain has TRBV7-2 and TRBJ1-1. CDR3 length: 16 residues. Germline CDR1 SGHTA, CDR2 FQGNSA. CDR3 residues: CASSLRVIGSGTEAFF.

V is TRBV20-1 and J is TRBJ2-3; lacking DNA, the TRBD2 call made by TCRdb goes unchecked. CDR1 and CDR2 from the germline V gene are DFQATT and SNEGSKA (reference sequence). This CDR3 contains 17 residues. The CDR3 reads CSARSPGTSLSTDTQYF.

CDR3 amino acids: CATRLAGPNTGELFF. The V gene is TRBV10-3, the J gene TRBJ2-2; absent DNA, TCRdb's TRBD2 call cannot be checked. CDR1 is ENHRY, CDR2 SYGVKD, per germline. The CDR3 is 15 residues long.

The chain employs TRBV7-9 and TRBJ2-1; TCRdb's assignment of TRBD1 cannot be checked, as there is no DNA. CDR3 length equals 15 residues. Germline V lookup: CDR1 SEHNR, CDR2 FQNEAQ (reference sequence). This CDR3 is CASSLGQRSYNEQFF.

This clonotype is called medium-sized (0.01 to 0.1%) based on its frequency. J is TRBJ2-7 and V is TRBV5-1. Per germline, CDR1 SGHRS and CDR2 YFSETQ. This CDR3 is 13 amino acids long. The CDR3 sequence: CASSLAVGDEQYF.

The rearrangement uses TRBV4-1 and TRBJ2-7. The length of the CDR3 is 15 residues. CDR1 and CDR2 from the germline V gene are MGHRA and YSYEKL. CDR3 sequence reads: CASSQGGSENYEQYF.

The chain links TRBV18 to TRBJ2-2. Germline assignment: CDR1 KGHSH and CDR2 LQKENI. The length of the CDR3 is 16 residues. Here the CDR3 reads CASSPRGPDLTGELFF.